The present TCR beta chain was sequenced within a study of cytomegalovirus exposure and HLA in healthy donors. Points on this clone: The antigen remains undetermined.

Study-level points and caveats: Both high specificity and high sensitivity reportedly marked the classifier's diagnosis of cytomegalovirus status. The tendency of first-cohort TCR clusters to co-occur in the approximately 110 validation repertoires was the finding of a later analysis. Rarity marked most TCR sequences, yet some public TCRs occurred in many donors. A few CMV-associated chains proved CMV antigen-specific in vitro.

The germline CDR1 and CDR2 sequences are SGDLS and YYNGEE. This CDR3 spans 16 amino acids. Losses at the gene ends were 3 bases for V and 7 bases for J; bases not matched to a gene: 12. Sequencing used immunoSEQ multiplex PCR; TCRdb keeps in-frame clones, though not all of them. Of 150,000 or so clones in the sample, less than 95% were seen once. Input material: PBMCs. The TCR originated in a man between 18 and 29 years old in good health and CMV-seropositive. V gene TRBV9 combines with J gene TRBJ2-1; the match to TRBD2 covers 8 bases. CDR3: CASSDRLSGIQNEQFF. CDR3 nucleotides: TGTGCCAGCAGCGATCGCCTTAGCGGGATTCAGAATGAGCAGTTCTTC.